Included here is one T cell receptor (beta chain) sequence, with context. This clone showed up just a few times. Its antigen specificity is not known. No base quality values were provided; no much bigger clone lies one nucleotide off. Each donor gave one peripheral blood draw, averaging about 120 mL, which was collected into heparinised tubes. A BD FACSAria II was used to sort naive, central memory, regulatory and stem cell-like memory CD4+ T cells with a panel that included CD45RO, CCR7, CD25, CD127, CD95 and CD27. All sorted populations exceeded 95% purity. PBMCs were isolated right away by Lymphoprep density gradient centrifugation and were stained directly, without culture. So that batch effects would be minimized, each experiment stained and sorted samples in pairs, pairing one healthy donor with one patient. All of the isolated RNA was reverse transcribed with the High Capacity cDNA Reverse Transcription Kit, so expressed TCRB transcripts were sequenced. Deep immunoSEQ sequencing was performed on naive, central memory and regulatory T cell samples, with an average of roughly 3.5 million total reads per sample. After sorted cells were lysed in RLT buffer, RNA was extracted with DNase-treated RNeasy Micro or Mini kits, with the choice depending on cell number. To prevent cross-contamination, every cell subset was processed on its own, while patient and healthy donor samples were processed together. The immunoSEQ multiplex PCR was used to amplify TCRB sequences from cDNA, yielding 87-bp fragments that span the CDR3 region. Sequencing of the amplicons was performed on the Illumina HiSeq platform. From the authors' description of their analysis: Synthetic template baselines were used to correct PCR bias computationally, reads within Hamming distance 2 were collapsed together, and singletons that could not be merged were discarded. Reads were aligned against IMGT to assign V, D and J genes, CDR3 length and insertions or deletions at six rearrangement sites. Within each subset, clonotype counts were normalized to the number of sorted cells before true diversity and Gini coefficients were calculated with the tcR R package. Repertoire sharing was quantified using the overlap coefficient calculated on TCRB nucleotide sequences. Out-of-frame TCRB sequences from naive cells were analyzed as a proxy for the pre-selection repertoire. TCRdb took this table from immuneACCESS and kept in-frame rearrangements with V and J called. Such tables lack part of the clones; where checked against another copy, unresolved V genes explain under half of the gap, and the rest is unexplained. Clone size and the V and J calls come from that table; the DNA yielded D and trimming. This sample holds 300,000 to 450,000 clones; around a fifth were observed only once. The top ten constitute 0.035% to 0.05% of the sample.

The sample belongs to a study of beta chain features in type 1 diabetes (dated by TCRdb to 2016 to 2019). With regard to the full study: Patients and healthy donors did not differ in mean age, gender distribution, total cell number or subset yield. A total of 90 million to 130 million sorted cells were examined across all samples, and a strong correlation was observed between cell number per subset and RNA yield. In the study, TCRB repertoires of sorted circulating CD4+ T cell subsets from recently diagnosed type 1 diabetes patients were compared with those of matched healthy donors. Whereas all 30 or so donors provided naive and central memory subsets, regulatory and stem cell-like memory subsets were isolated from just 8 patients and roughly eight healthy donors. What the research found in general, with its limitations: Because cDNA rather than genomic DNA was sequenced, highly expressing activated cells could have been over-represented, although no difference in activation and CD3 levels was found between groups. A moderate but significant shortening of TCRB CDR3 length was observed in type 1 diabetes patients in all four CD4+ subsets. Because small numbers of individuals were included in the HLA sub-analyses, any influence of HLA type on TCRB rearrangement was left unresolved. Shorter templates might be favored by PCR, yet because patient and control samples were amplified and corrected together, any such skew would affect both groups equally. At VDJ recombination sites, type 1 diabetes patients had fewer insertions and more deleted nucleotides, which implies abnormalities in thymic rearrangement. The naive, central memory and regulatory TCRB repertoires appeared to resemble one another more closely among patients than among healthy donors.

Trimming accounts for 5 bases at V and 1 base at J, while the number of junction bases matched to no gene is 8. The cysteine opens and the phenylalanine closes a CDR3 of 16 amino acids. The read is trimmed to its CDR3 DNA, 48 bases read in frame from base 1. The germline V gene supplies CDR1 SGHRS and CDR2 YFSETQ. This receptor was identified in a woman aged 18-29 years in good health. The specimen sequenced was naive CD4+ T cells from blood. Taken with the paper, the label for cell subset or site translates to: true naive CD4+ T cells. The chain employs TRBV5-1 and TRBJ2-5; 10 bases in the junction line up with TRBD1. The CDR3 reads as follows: CASRPGTGATQETQYF. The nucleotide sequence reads TGCGCCAGCAGACCCGGGACAGGGGCTACCCAAGAGACCCAGTACTTC.